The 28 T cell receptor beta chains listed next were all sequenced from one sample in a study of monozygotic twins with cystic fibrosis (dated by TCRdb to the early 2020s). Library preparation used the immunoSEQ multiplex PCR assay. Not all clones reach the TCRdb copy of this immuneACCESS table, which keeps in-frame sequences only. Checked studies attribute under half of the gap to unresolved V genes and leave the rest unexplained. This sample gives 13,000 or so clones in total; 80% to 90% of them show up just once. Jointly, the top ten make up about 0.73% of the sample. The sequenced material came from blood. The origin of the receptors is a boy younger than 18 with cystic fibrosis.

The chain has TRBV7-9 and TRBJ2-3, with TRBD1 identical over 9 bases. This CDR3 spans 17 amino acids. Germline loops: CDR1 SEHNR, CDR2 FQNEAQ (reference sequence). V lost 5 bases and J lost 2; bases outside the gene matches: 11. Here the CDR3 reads CASSPRDRESVTDTQYF. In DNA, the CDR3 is TGTGCCAGCAGCCCTAGGGACAGGGAGTCCGTCACAGATACGCAGTATTTT.

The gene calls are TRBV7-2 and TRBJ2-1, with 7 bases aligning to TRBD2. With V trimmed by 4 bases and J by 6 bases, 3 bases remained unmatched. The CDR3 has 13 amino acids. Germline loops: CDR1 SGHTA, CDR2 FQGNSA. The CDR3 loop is CASSSGRSNEQFF. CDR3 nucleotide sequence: TGTGCCAGCAGCTCCGGGAGGAGCAATGAGCAGTTCTTC.

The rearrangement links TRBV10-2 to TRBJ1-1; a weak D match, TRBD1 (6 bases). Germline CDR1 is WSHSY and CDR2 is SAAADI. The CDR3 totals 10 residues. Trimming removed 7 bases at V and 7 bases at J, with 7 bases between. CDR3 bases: TGCGCCAGCAAGGGGGGTGAAGCTTTCTTT. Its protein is CASKGGEAFF.

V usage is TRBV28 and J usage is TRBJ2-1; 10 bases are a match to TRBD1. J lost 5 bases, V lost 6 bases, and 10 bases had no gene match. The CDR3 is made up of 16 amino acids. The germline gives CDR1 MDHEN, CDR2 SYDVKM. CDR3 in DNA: TGTGCCAGCAGCTTACTTCCGGGACAGGGGAACAATGAGCAGTTCTTC. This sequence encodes CASSLLPGQGNNEQFF.

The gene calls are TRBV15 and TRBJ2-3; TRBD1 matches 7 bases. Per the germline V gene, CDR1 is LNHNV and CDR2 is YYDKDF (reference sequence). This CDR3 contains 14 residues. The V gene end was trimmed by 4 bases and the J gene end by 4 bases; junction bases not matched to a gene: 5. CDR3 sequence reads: CATSTRQGADTQYF. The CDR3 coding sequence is TGTGCCACCAGCACCCGACAGGGAGCAGATACGCAGTATTTT.

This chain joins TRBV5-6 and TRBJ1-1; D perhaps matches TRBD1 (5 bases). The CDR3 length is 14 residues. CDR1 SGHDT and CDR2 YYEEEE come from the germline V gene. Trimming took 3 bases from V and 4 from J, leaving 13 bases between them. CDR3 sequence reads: CASSSRGPSTEAFF. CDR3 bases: TGTGCCAGCAGCTCAAGGGGCCCGAGCACTGAAGCTTTCTTT.

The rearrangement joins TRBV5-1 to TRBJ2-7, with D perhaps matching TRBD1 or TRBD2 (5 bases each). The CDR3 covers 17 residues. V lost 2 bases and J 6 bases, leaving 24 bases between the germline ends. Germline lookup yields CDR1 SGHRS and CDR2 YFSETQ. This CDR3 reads CASSFHPQEPKDCEQYF. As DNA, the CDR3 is TGCGCCAGCAGCTTCCATCCACAGGAACCCAAGGACTGCGAGCAGTACTTC.

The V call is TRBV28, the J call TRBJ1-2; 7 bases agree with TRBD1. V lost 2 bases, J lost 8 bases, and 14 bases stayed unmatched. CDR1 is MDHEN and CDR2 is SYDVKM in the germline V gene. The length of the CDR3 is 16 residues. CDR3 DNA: TGTGCCAGCAGTTTAAGAATCGGGACAGCCCTGCAAGGCTACACCTTC. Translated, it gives CASSLRIGTALQGYTF.

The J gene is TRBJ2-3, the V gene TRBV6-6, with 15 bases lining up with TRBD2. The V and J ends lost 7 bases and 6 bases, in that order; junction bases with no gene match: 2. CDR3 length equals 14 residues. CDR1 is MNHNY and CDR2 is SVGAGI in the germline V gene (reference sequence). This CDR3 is CASNGLAGGDTQYF. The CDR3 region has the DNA TGTGCCAGCAACGGACTAGCGGGGGGGGATACGCAGTATTTT.

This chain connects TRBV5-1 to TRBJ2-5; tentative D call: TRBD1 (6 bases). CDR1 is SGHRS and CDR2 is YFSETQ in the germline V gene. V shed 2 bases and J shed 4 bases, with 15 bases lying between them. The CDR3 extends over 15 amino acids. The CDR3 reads CASSLQGTGTETQYF. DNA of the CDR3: TGCGCCAGCAGCTTACAGGGTACCGGGACAGAGACCCAGTACTTC.

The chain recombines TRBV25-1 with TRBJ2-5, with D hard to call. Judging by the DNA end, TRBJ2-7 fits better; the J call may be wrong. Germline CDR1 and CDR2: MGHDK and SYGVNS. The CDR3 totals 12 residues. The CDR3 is CASSWGSYEQYF. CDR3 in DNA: TGTGCCAGCAGTTGGGGATCCTACGAGCAGTACTTC.

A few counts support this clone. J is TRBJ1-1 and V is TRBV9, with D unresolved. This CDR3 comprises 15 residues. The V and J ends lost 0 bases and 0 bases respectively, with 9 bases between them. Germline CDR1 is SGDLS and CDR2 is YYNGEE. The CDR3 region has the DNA TGTGCCAGCAGCGTAGCCCCTTCGGTGAACACTGAAGCTTTCTTT. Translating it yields CASSVAPSVNTEAFF.

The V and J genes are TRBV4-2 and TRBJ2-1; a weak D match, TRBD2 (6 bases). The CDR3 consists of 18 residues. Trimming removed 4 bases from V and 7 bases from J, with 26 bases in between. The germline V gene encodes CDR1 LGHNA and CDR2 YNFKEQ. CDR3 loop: CASSPRSQGGPSLNEQFF. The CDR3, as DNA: TGTGCCAGCAGCCCAAGATCCCAGGGAGGTCCCTCTTTGAATGAGCAGTTCTTC.

The CDR3 sequence: CASGESRDFYEQYF. CDR3 DNA sequence: TGTGCCAGCGGAGAATCCCGGGACTTCTACGAGCAGTACTTC. The rearrangement uses TRBV28 and TRBJ2-7, with D possibly being TRBD2 (6 bases). Trimming took off 8 bases at V and 3 bases at J, with 17 bases between the two ends. The CDR3 is 14 residues long. The germline V gene has CDR1 MDHEN and CDR2 SYDVKM.

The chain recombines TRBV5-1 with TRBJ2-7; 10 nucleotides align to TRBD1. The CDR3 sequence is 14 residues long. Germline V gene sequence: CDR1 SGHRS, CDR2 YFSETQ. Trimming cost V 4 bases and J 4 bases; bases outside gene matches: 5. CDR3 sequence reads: CASSVRDRGYEQYF. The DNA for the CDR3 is TGCGCCAGCAGCGTACGGGACAGGGGTTACGAGCAGTACTTC. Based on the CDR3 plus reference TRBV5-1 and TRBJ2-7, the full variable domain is KAGVTQTPRYLIKTRGQQVTLSCSPISGHRSVSWYQQTPGQGLQFLFEYFSETQRNKGNFPGRFSGRQFSNSRSEMNVSTLELGDSALYLCASSVRDRGYEQYFGPGTRLTVT.

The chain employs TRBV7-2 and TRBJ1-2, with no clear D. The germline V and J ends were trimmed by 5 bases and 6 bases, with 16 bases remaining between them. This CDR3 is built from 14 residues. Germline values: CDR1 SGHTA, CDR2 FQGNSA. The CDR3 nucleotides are TGTGCCAGCAGCCTCTTCGTGAGGGCGGATGGCTACACCTTC. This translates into CASSLFVRADGYTF.

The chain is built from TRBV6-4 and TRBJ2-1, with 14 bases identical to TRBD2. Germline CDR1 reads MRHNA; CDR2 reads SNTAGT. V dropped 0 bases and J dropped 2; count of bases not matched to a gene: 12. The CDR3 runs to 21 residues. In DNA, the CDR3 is TGTGCCAGCAGTGACTCCCTTCGACTAGCGGGGGGGCATTCGACCTACAATGAGCAGTTCTTC. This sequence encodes CASSDSLRLAGGHSTYNEQFF.

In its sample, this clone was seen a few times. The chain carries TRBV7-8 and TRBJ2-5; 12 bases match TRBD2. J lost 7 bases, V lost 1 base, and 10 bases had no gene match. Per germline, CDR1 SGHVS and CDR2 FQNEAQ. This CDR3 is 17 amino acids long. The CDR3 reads CASSLVLAGGPGGTQYF. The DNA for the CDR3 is TGTGCCAGCAGCTTAGTTCTAGCGGGAGGGCCCGGTGGGACCCAGTACTTC.

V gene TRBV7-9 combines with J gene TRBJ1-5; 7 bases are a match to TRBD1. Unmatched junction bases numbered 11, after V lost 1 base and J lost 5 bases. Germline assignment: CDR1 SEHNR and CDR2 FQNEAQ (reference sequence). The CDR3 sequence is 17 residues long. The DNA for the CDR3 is TGTGCCAGCAGCTTAGTAGCGTTTCCCAGGGGGGATCAGCCCCAGCATTTT. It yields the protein CASSLVAFPRGDQPQHF.

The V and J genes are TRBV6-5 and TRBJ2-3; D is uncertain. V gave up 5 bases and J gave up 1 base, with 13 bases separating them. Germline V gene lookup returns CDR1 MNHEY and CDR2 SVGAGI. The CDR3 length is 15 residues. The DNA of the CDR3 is TGTGCCAGCAGTCCAGTCGGGTACGGCACAGATACGCAGTATTTT. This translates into CASSPVGYGTDTQYF.

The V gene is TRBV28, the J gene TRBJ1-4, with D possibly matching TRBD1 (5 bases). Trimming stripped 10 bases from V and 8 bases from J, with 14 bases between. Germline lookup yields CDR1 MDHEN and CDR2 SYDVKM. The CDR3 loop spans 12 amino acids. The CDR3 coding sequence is TGTGCCACCCTCGATCAGGGCGAAAAACTGTTTTTT. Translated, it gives CATLDQGEKLFF.

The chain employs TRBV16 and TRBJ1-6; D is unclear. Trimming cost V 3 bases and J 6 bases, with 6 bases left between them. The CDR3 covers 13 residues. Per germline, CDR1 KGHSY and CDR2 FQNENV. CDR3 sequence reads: CASSQGANSPLHF. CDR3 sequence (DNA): TGTGCCAGCAGCCAGGGTGCTAATTCACCCCTCCACTTT.

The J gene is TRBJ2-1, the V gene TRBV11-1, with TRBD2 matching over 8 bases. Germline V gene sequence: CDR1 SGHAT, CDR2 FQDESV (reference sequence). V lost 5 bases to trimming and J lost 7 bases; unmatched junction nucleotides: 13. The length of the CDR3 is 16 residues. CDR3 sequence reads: CASSNPRKREWNEQFF. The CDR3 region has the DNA TGTGCCAGCAGCAATCCTCGCAAGCGGGAGTGGAATGAGCAGTTCTTC.

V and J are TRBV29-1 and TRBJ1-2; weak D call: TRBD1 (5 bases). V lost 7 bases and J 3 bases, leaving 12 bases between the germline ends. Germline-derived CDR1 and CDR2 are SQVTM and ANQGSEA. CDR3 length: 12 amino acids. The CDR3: CSAKQGDYGYTF. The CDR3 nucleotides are TGCAGCGCCAAGCAGGGAGACTATGGCTACACCTTC.

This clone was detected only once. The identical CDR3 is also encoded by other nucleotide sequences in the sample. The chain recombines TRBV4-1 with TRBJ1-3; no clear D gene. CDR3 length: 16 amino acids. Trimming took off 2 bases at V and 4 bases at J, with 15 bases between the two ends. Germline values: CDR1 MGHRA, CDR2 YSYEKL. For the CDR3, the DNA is TGCGCCAGCAGCCAATCCTACACCCAGCCGGGAAACACCATATATTTT. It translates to CASSQSYTQPGNTIYF.

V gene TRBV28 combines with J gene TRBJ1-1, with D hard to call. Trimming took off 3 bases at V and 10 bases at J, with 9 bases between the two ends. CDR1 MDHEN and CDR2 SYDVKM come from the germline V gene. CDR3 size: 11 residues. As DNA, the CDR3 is TGTGCCAGCAGTTTCTGGACGGGAGCTTTCTTT. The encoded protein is CASSFWTGAFF.

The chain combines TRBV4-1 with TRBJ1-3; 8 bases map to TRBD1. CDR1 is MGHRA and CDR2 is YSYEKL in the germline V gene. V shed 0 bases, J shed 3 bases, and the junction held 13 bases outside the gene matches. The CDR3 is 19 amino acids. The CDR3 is CASSQDERAGGGFGNTIYF. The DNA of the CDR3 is TGCGCCAGCAGCCAAGATGAGCGGGCAGGGGGCGGTTTTGGAAACACCATATATTTT.

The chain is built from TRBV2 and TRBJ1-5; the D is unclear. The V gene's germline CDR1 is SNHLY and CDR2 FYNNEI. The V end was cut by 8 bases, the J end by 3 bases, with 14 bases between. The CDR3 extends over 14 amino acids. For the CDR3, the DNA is TGTGCCAGCGGAGCCCCGGTAACCAATCAGCCCCAGCATTTT. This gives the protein CASGAPVTNQPQHF.